These T cell receptor beta chains were read from a single sample in a study of T-cell memory formation after mild COVID-19. MiXCR, run by TCRdb on the 5' RACE reads, gives a single entry per CDR3 protein. The repertoire holds 300,000 to 400,000 distinct CDR3 sequences, with 25% to 30% as singletons. Sequenced sample: PBMCs or a T cell subset sorted from them (not recorded which). The source of these receptors is an adult woman who had mild COVID-19 (a few samples of this study predate the infection). Cell type and time point are not known. Both conserved end residues are part of each CDR3. Fields, in order: D gene, J gene, V gene, clone size, CDR3 DNA, CDR3 protein. D genes are given only for firm matches. Expanded clones get a size class; other rows say once, few or many, or leave the size out.

.,TRBJ2-1,TRBV27,few,TGTGCCAGCGGGATACAGGGAGCGCTTGGGAATGAGCAGTTCTTC,CASGIQGALGNEQFF
TRBD1,TRBJ1-6,TRBV6-4,medium-sized,TGTGCCAGCAGCCCCGGACAGGGGAATTCACCCCTCCACTTT,CASSPGQGNSPLHF
.,TRBJ2-4,TRBV27,once,TGTGCCAGCAGCCAAGGACCTTCCGACATTCAGTACTTC,CASSQGPSDIQYF
TRBD1,TRBJ2-5,TRBV24-1,few,TGTGCCACCAGTGACTACAGGGGAGAGACCCAGTACTTC,CATSDYRGETQYF
.,TRBJ2-3,TRBV2,few,TGTGCCACAAAGAGGGGGGGCGCAGATACGCAGTATTTT,CATKRGGADTQYF
.,TRBJ2-3,TRBV6-6,few,TGTGCCAGCAGTTCGGTTAGCCCAGATACGCAGTATTTT,CASSSVSPDTQYF
TRBD2,TRBJ2-7,TRBV20-1,.,TGCAGTGCTAGTCAAAGCGGGAGTCGAGGCGAGCAGTACTTC,CSASQSGSRGEQYF
TRBD1,TRBJ2-2,TRBV7-9,.,TGTGCCAGCAGGACAGGGCAATCGAACACCGGGGAGCTGTTTTTT,CASRTGQSNTGELFF
.,TRBJ2-1,TRBV11-3,.,TGTGCCAGCAGTAAAGCGGGTTTGTACAATGAGCAGTTCTTC,CASSKAGLYNEQFF
.,TRBJ1-1,TRBV20-1,.,TGCAGTGCCAGTCACCCGAACACTGAAGCTTTCTTT,CSASHPNTEAFF
TRBD2,TRBJ2-3,TRBV24-1,few,TGTGCCACCAGTGCAGCGGGAGTAACAGATACGCAGTATTTT,CATSAAGVTDTQYF
TRBD2,TRBJ2-3,TRBV20-1,few,TGCAGTGCTAGAGATGGGCAGCGGGGGGGTTCCAGTGCGCAGTATTTT,CSARDGQRGGSSAQYF
TRBD1,TRBJ1-2,TRBV5-1,once,TGCGCCAGCACGAAGGGACAGGGGCCAGGTTTCGGTTCCCGAGACTATGGCTACACCTTC,CASTKGQGPGFGSRDYGYTF
.,TRBJ2-7,TRBV7-9,.,TGTGCCAGCAGCTTTCCTGACACCTACGAGCAGTACTTC,CASSFPDTYEQYF
TRBD1,TRBJ1-2,TRBV29-1,.,TGCAGCGTGTACCGGGACAGGGGTAAAGGCTACACCTTC,CSVYRDRGKGYTF
.,TRBJ2-5,TRBV2,.,TGTGCCAGCACTAGCCCGTCTTGGGAGACCCAGTACTTC,CASTSPSWETQYF
.,TRBJ1-2,TRBV10-3,few,TGTGCCATCAGTGAGTCTGAGGCTAACTATGGCTACACCTTC,CAISESEANYGYTF
TRBD1,TRBJ1-5,TRBV7-9,few,TGTGCCAGCAGCCCAGGACAGGGGCTCAATCAGCCCCAGCATTTT,CASSPGQGLNQPQHF
TRBD1,TRBJ2-7,TRBV11-1,.,TGTGCCAGCAGCTTGCCGGACAGGGGAGGATCGGGAGAGCAGTACTTC,CASSLPDRGGSGEQYF
TRBD2,TRBJ2-5,TRBV7-8,many,TGTGCCAGCAGCTCTAGCGGGAGGGCCAGAGAGACCCAGTACTTC,CASSSSGRARETQYF
.,TRBJ2-2,TRBV7-2,few,TGTGCCAGCAGCTTAGGTCCACAGCTACGGACCGGGGAGCTGTTTTTT,CASSLGPQLRTGELFF
TRBD1,TRBJ2-5,TRBV30,few,TGTGCCTGGACCAGACAGGGGCAAGAGACCCAGTACTTC,CAWTRQGQETQYF
.,TRBJ2-1,TRBV7-6,.,TGTGCCAGCAGCGATGGGACTGGATCAAGCTCCTACAATGAGCAGTTCTTC,CASSDGTGSSSYNEQFF
TRBD2,TRBJ2-7,TRBV2,.,TGTGCCAGCGGTTGGACTAGCGGGAGGAACTCCTACGAGCAGTACTTC,CASGWTSGRNSYEQYF
.,TRBJ2-5,TRBV12-3/TRBV12-4,.,TGTGCCAGCAGTTTGACTCTGGGGCGAGAGACCCAGTACTTC,CASSLTLGRETQYF
.,TRBJ2-1,TRBV5-1,.,TGCGCCAGCAGCTTAACGCGACCAGACTTCGCGGAGCAGTTCTTC,CASSLTRPDFAEQFF
.,TRBJ2-5,TRBV7-9,few,TGTGCCAGCAGCCTCCGGGACGATTGGACCCAGTACTTC,CASSLRDDWTQYF
.,TRBJ2-4,TRBV7-8,many,TGTGCCAGCAGCGTGGGGTACGGACAGCTAGCCAAAAACATTCAGTACTTC,CASSVGYGQLAKNIQYF
.,TRBJ2-3,TRBV12-3/TRBV12-4,many,TGTGCCAGCAGTTACAGGGGACTGACAGATACGCAGTATTTT,CASSYRGLTDTQYF
.,TRBJ2-3,TRBV25-1,few,TGTGCCAGCACCGGGAGCCGGGAACCCACTACAGATACGCAGTATTTT,CASTGSREPTTDTQYF
.,TRBJ2-5,TRBV18,.,TGTGCCAGCTCACCCTCGCGGGCAGGGCAAGAGACCCAGTACTTC,CASSPSRAGQETQYF
TRBD2,TRBJ2-3,TRBV2,.,TGTGCCAGCGGCCTAGCGGGGGGGCAAGATACGCAGTATTTT,CASGLAGGQDTQYF
TRBD1,TRBJ1-5,TRBV6-5,.,TGTGCCAGCAGTGGGACAGGGATGGGGACCCAGCATTTT,CASSGTGMGTQHF
.,TRBJ1-2,TRBV7-9,few,TGTGCCAGCAGCCCCCGGGGGAGGGATGGAGACTATGGCTACACCTTC,CASSPRGRDGDYGYTF
.,TRBJ2-1,TRBV14,few,TGTGCCAGCAGCCAAGTGGGCCGAAGAAGGAGTAGCTCCTACAATGAGCAGTTCTTC,CASSQVGRRRSSSYNEQFF
.,TRBJ1-1,TRBV5-1,few,TGCGCCAGCAGCTTGAGCCATATGATGAACACTGAAGCTTTCTTT,CASSLSHMMNTEAFF
.,TRBJ1-1,TRBV11-2,few,TGTGCCAGCAGTTCAGGGATAACTGAAGCTTTCTTT,CASSSGITEAFF
.,TRBJ2-3,TRBV7-8,.,TGTGCCAGCAGCTTAGGTCTCGCGGTTGACTTCACAGATACGCAGTATTTT,CASSLGLAVDFTDTQYF
.,TRBJ2-2,TRBV7-6,.,TGTGCCAGCACCCGACCCGGGGACGGGGAGCTGTTTTTT,CASTRPGDGELFF
.,TRBJ2-5,TRBV2,.,TGTGCCAGCAGCCAACTACTAGGCGCGGAGACCCAGTACTTC,CASSQLLGAETQYF
TRBD1,TRBJ2-3,TRBV6-5,.,TGTGCCAGCAGTCTTAGGACAGGGGCTTCTGCGCAGTATTTT,CASSLRTGASAQYF
.,TRBJ2-1,TRBV20-1,few,TGCAGTGCTGAGCCGGGGACCGATGAGCAGTTCTTC,CSAEPGTDEQFF
.,TRBJ2-7,TRBV7-3,.,TGTGCCAGCAGCTTGGGGGTCGCACACGAGCAGTACTTC,CASSLGVAHEQYF
.,TRBJ1-2,TRBV27,.,TGTGCCAGCAGTCCCCTAGGGGAGAACTATGGCTACACCTTC,CASSPLGENYGYTF
.,TRBJ2-3,TRBV14,.,TGTGCCAGCAGCCTCAGGCGAGCTGATTATTTGGATACGCAGTATTTT,CASSLRRADYLDTQYF
TRBD2,TRBJ2-3,TRBV5-1,few,TGCGCCAGCAGCTTGCACGGGACTAGCGGAGATACGCAGTATTTT,CASSLHGTSGDTQYF
TRBD2,TRBJ2-1,TRBV9,few,TGTGCCAGCAGCAAAGTAGCGGGGGGATACAATGAGCAGTTCTTC,CASSKVAGGYNEQFF
TRBD1,TRBJ1-2,TRBV10-3,.,TGTGCCATCAGTGAGTCGGGGACAGGTGGCTACACCTTC,CAISESGTGGYTF